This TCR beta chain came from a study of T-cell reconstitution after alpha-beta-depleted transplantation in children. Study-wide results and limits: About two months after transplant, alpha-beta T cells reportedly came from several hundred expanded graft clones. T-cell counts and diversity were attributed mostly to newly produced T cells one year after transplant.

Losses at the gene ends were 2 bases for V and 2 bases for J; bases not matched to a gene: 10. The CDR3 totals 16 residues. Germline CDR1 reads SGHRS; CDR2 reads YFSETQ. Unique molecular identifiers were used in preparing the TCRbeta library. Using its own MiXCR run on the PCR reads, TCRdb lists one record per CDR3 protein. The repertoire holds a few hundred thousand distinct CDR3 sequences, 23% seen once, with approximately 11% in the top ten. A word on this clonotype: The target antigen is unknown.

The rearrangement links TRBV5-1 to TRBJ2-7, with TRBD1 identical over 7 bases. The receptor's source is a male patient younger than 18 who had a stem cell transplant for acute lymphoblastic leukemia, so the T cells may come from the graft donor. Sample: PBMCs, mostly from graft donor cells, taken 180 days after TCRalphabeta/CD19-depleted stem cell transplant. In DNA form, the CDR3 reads TGCGCCAGCAGCTTCTCCAGGGACAGACGGACCTACGAGCAGTACTTC. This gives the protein CASSFSRDRRTYEQYF.